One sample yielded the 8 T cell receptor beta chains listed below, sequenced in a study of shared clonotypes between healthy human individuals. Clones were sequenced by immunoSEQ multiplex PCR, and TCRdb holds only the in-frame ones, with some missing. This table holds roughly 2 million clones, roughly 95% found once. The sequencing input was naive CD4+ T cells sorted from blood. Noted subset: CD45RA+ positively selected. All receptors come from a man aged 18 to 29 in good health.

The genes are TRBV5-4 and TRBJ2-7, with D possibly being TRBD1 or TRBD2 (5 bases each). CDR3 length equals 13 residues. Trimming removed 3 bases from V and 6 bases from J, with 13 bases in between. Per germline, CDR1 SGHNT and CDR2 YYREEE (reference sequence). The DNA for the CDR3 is TGTGCCAGCAGCTCAATTCGGGGACGCGAGCAGTACTTC. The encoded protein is CASSSIRGREQYF.

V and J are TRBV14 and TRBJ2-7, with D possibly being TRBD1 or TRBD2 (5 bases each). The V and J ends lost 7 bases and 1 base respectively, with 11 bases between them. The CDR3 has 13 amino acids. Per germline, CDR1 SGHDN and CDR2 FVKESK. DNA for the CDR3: TGTGCCAGCAACGGGGACGGTTCCTACGAGCAGTACTTC. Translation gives CASNGDGSYEQYF.

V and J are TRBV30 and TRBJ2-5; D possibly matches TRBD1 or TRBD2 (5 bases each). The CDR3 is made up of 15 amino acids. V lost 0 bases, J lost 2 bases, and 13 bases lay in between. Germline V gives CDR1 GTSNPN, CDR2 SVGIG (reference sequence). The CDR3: CAWSVHGGPQETQYF. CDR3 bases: TGTGCCTGGAGTGTACATGGGGGTCCACAAGAGACCCAGTACTTC.

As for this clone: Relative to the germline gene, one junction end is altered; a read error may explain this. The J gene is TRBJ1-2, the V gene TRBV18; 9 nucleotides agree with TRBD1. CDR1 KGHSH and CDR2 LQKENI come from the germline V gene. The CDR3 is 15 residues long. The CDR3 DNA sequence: TGTGCCAGCTCTCCACCGGGACAGGGCAGTTTCGGCTACACCTTC. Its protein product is CASSPPGQGSFGYTF.

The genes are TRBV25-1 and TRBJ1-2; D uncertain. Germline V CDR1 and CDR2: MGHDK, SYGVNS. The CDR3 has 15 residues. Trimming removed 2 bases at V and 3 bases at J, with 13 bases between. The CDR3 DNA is TGTGCCAGCAGTGAAGGGAGGGAAATCGACTATGGCTACACCTTC. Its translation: CASSEGREIDYGYTF.

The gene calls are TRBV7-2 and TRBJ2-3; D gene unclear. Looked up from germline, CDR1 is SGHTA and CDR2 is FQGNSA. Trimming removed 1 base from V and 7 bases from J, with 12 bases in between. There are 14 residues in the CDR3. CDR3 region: CASSLGLQLNTQYF. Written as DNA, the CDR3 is TGTGCCAGCAGCTTAGGGTTACAGCTTAATACGCAGTATTTT. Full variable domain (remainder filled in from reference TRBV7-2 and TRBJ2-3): GAGVSQSPSNKVTEKGKDVELRCDPISGHTALYWYRQSLGQGLEFLIYFQGNSAPDKSGLPSDRFSAERTGGSVSTLTIQRTQQEDSAVYLCASSLGLQLNTQYFGPGTRLTVL.

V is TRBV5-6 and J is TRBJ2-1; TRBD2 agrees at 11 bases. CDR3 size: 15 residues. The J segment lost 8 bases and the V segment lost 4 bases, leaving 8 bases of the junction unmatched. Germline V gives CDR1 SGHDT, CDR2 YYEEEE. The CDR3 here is CASSLSRLAGYEQFF. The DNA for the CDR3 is TGTGCCAGCAGCCTGAGTCGACTAGCGGGGTATGAGCAGTTCTTC.

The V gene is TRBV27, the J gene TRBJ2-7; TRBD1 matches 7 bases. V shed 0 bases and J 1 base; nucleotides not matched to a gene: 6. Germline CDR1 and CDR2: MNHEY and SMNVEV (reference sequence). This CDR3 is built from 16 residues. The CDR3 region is CASSLSGQVPSYEQYF. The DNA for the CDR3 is TGTGCCAGCAGTTTATCTGGACAGGTACCTTCCTACGAGCAGTACTTC.